These 29 T cell receptor beta chains share one sample of origin, sequenced in a study of cytomegalovirus exposure and HLA in healthy donors. The study ran its PCR with 60 Vbeta and 13 Jbeta primers. The repertoire was sequenced with immunoSEQ multiplex PCR; TCRdb's copy has only in-frame clones and lacks some. This sample has over 100,000 clones, with over 65% found just once. Sequenced material: PBMCs. All receptors come from a man aged 40-50 years in good health and CMV-seronegative.

This sequence joins TRBV6-5 and TRBJ2-7; TRBD2 matches 13 bases. With V trimmed by 5 bases and J by 7 bases, 8 bases remained unmatched. This CDR3 is built from 15 residues. Per germline, CDR1 MNHEY and CDR2 SVGAGI. CDR3 bases: TGTGCCAGCAGTACCCGGACTAGCGGGAGTGGGGAGCAGTACTTC. Translating it yields CASSTRTSGSGEQYF.

Worth noting for this clone: Its ends do not fully match the called genes, so a read error is possible. V and J are TRBV7-9 and TRBJ2-7, with D perhaps TRBD1 (6 bases). The CDR3 sequence is 14 residues long. Germline V CDR1 and CDR2: SEHNR, FQNEAQ (reference sequence). The CDR3 here is CSSSTGTSDYEQYF. CDR3 sequence (DNA): TGTTCCAGCAGCACCGGGACAAGCGACTACGAGCAGTACTTC.

In DNA, the CDR3 is TGTGCCAGCAGTTACGTATCCTCACTAGCCCCGGAGACCCAGTACTTC. The encoded protein is CASSYVSSLAPETQYF. The V and J genes are TRBV6-5 and TRBJ2-5; tentatively, D is TRBD2 (6 bases). V was cut by 2 bases and J by 5 bases, with 18 bases left in between. This CDR3 is 16 amino acids long. The germline V gene encodes CDR1 MNHEY and CDR2 SVGAGI.

This chain uses TRBV7-8 with TRBJ1-3; D is perhaps TRBD1 (5 bases). Germline V gene lookup returns CDR1 SGHVS and CDR2 FQNEAQ. This CDR3 is built from 14 residues. V was shortened by 5 bases and J by 1 base, with 9 bases between the two germline ends. The CDR3 DNA follows: TGTGCCAGCAGCCGGACATCTTCTGGAAACACCATATATTTT. Protein: CASSRTSSGNTIYF.

The chain recombines TRBV28 with TRBJ2-7; a weak D match, TRBD1 (6 bases). The CDR3 covers 15 residues. The germline gives CDR1 MDHEN, CDR2 SYDVKM. Trimming stripped 6 bases from V and 0 bases from J, with 15 bases between. The CDR3 is CASSWDISSSYEQYF. The CDR3 DNA reads TGTGCCAGCAGCTGGGACATCTCGAGCTCCTACGAGCAGTACTTC.

There are a few counts of this clone. The chain is built from TRBV5-6 and TRBJ1-3; 7 bases are shared with TRBD1. J gave up 0 bases and V 3 bases, and 3 bases lay outside the gene matches. The CDR3 spans 15 residues. The germline V gene encodes CDR1 SGHDT and CDR2 YYEEEE. CDR3 protein: CASSSTGLSGNTIYF. The CDR3 region has the DNA TGTGCCAGCAGCTCGACAGGGCTCTCTGGAAACACCATATATTTT.

This clone showed up just a few times. The genes are TRBV4-1 and TRBJ1-4, with D maybe TRBD1 (6 bases). CDR1 MGHRA and CDR2 YSYEKL come from the germline V gene. The CDR3 covers 17 residues. V was trimmed by 0 bases and J by 4 bases, leaving 15 bases between them. The CDR3 sequence is CASSQEGGTTYNEKLFF. In DNA, the CDR3 is TGCGCCAGCAGCCAAGAAGGGGGAACCACCTATAATGAAAAACTGTTTTTT.

V usage is TRBV6-5 and J usage is TRBJ1-2; the D is unclear. Between the trimmed V and J ends, which lost 5 bases and 5 bases, there was a span of 9 bases. CDR1 and CDR2 from the germline V gene are MNHEY and SVGAGI. The CDR3 runs 12 residues. CDR3 DNA: TGTGCCAGCAGTCCTAGAGGGTATGGCTACACCTTC. Translated: CASSPRGYGYTF.

The chain has TRBV5-1 and TRBJ1-6; possibly TRBD1 for D (5 bases). The CDR3 consists of 16 residues. Germline CDR1 is SGHRS and CDR2 is YFSETQ. The V end was cut by 0 bases, the J end by 7 bases, with 14 bases between. CDR3 DNA sequence: TGCGCCAGCAGCTTGGGGATAGGGGATGGGAATTCACCCCTCCACTTT. It is translated as CASSLGIGDGNSPLHF.

A remark on this clone: Mismatch with germline at one junction end may stem from a read error. The V gene is TRBV7-7, the J gene TRBJ2-5, with 7 bases identical to TRBD2. Germline CDR1 is SSHAT and CDR2 is FNYEAQ (reference sequence). This CDR3 is 15 amino acids long. The CDR3 loop is CASSLGRGGGETQYF. CDR3 coding DNA: TGTGCTAGCAGCTTAGGTCGCGGGGGTGGTGAGACCCAGTACTTC.

For the CDR3, the DNA is TGCGCCAGCAGCCAAGACGCCGGGACAGGGGGCAGCCTCTCTGGAAACACCATATATTTT. Protein: CASSQDAGTGGSLSGNTIYF. This chain links TRBV4-1 with TRBJ1-3; 12 bases are a match to TRBD1. Unmatched junction bases numbered 9, after V lost 0 bases and J lost 0 bases. The CDR3 has 20 amino acids. Germline CDR1 reads MGHRA; CDR2 reads YSYEKL.

The chain employs TRBV4-1 and TRBJ1-1; 8 bases agree with TRBD1. CDR3 length: 14 amino acids. Germline V gives CDR1 MGHRA, CDR2 YSYEKL. Trimming at V came to 4 bases and at J to 5 bases, leaving 6 bases not matched to a gene. CDR3 nucleotides: TGCGCCAGCAGCCCTATAGACAGGGGTACTGAAGCTTTCTTT. It specifies CASSPIDRGTEAFF.

The table lists this clone with a count of one. CDR3 amino acids: CSVYYYNEQFF. Here the CDR3 DNA reads TGCAGCGTTTATTACTACAATGAGCAGTTCTTC. The V and J genes are TRBV29-1 and TRBJ2-1; D is undetermined. The V end was cut by 5 bases, the J end by 3 bases, with 5 bases between. This CDR3 has 11 residues. Germline V CDR1 and CDR2: SQVTM, ANQGSEA.

CDR3 bases: TGTGCCAGCAGCTTAATGTTGCAGGAGACCCAGTACTTC. Translated, it gives CASSLMLQETQYF. The chain carries TRBV7-3 and TRBJ2-5; D uncertain. Germline values: CDR1 SGHTA, CDR2 FQGTGA. Trimming cost V 1 base and J 5 bases, with 8 bases left between them. The CDR3 sequence is 13 residues long.

This clone came up a few times. The V gene is TRBV2, the J gene TRBJ2-1; tentative D call: TRBD2 (6 bases). Germline V gene sequence: CDR1 SNHLY, CDR2 FYNNEI. CDR3 length: 15 amino acids. V lost 1 base and J 4 bases, leaving 11 bases between the germline ends. This CDR3 is CASSEDGAGYNEQFF. CDR3 nucleotides: TGTGCCAGCAGTGAAGACGGGGCGGGGTACAATGAGCAGTTCTTC.

This clone was recorded a few times. The J gene is TRBJ1-6, the V gene TRBV4-1; 7 nucleotides agree with TRBD1. V dropped 4 bases and J dropped 7; count of bases not matched to a gene: 7. Germline values: CDR1 MGHRA, CDR2 YSYEKL. The CDR3 covers 15 residues. The CDR3 region is CASSPYDRENSPLHF. CDR3 nucleotides: TGCGCCAGCAGCCCTTATGACAGGGAGAATTCACCCCTCCACTTT.

This chain joins TRBV10-3 and TRBJ1-2, with TRBD1 matching 9 bases. V was pared by 8 bases and J by 5 bases, with 6 bases of the junction left unmatched. The length of the CDR3 is 13 residues. CDR1 and CDR2 (germline): ENHRY, SYGVKD. As DNA, the CDR3 is TGTGCCATCCGGGACAGGGTTGGGTATGGCTACACCTTC. Translated, it gives CAIRDRVGYGYTF.

The chain links TRBV10-3 to TRBJ2-5, with 10 bases matching TRBD1. CDR3 length equals 17 residues. Losses at the gene ends were 10 bases for V and 0 bases for J; bases not matched to a gene: 14. Germline-derived CDR1 and CDR2 are ENHRY and SYGVKD. The CDR3 nucleotides read TGTGCCACCGGAAGACAGGGGGCCCTAATTGACCAAGAGACCCAGTACTTC. It specifies CATGRQGALIDQETQYF.

The chain recombines TRBV5-4 with TRBJ1-2; 7 positions agree with TRBD1. V dropped 4 bases and J dropped 2; count of bases not matched to a gene: 11. The CDR3 is 16 residues long. CDR1 is SGHNT, CDR2 YYREEE, per germline (reference sequence). CDR3: CASSPGHKTGNYGYTF. DNA of the CDR3: TGTGCCAGCAGCCCCGGACATAAGACAGGGAACTATGGCTACACCTTC. The whole variable domain, filled in from reference TRBV5-4 and TRBJ1-2, reads ETGVTQSPTHLIKTRGQQVTLRCSSQSGHNTVSWYQQALGQGPQFIFQYYREEENGRGNFPPRFSGLQFPNYSSELNVNALELDDSALYLCASSPGHKTGNYGYTFGSGTRLTVV.

This clone appeared a few times. This chain connects TRBV7-9 to TRBJ2-1, with TRBD2 matching over 13 bases. CDR1 is SEHNR and CDR2 is FQNEAQ in the germline V gene (reference sequence). The CDR3 runs 18 residues. With 2 bases clipped from V and 3 bases from J, the junction kept 7 bases outside the gene matches. For the CDR3, the DNA is TGTGCCAGCAGCTTACCCAGACTAGCGGGAGGACACTACAATGAGCAGTTCTTC. This encodes CASSLPRLAGGHYNEQFF.

The chain uses TRBV28 and TRBJ1-2; possibly TRBD1 for D (6 bases). The CDR3 consists of 13 residues. Germline V gene sequence: CDR1 MDHEN, CDR2 SYDVKM. The ends were cut back, 3 bases at V and 8 bases at J, with 13 bases in the middle. CDR3 DNA: TGTGCCAGCAGTTTCTTACAGGGTGGGGGCTACACCTTC. It is translated as CASSFLQGGGYTF.

The V gene is TRBV18, the J gene TRBJ1-1; 7 bases agree with TRBD1. CDR1 is KGHSH, CDR2 LQKENI, per germline. J gave up 5 bases and V 4 bases, and 16 bases lay outside the gene matches. The CDR3 runs to 17 residues. CDR3 sequence (DNA): TGTGCCAGCTCACTTTCTGGGACAGTTAGTGAGGTTACTGAAGCTTTCTTT. Protein: CASSLSGTVSEVTEAFF.

This rearrangement joins TRBV7-9 to TRBJ2-1, with D possibly matching TRBD2 (6 bases). The V gene's germline CDR1 is SEHNR and CDR2 FQNEAQ (reference sequence). This CDR3 has 14 residues. V lost 1 base and J 9 bases, leaving 13 bases between the germline ends. CDR3 sequence reads: CASSLDLAGSEQFF. CDR3 sequence (DNA): TGTGCCAGCAGCTTAGATCTGGCGGGGAGTGAGCAGTTCTTC.

The V call is TRBV2, the J call TRBJ1-6; 7 bases align to TRBD1. The CDR3 runs to 15 residues. J gave up 10 bases and V 5 bases, and 11 bases lay outside the gene matches. The germline gives CDR1 SNHLY, CDR2 FYNNEI. The CDR3 loop is CASSSGTVDGSPLHF. For the CDR3, the DNA is TGTGCCAGCAGTTCCGGGACAGTGGACGGGTCACCCCTCCACTTT. Full variable domain (rest looked up from reference TRBV2 and TRBJ1-6): EPEVTQTPSHQVTQMGQEVILRCVPISNHLYFYWYRQILGQKVEFLVSFYNNEISEKSEIFDDQFSVERPDGSNFTLKIRSTKLEDSAMYFCASSSGTVDGSPLHFGNGTRLTVT.

V usage is TRBV7-3 and J usage is TRBJ2-2, with D unclear. The V and J ends lost 4 bases and 1 base respectively, with 4 bases between them. CDR1 is SGHTA, CDR2 FQGTGA, per germline. The CDR3 contains 13 residues. The CDR3 is CASSSLNTGELFF. DNA for the CDR3: TGTGCCAGCAGCTCCCTGAACACCGGGGAGCTGTTTTTT.

The V call is TRBV6-5, the J call TRBJ2-1; TRBD2 agrees at 7 bases. The CDR3 spans 15 residues. J was trimmed by 5 bases and V by 4 bases; bases with no gene match: 8. Germline lookup yields CDR1 MNHEY and CDR2 SVGAGI. In DNA form, the CDR3 reads TGTGCCAGCAGTTCCGCTAGCGGAGGACACAATGAGCAGTTCTTC. Amino acid sequence: CASSSASGGHNEQFF.

The chain has TRBV6-1 and TRBJ1-5, with unresolved D. Deletions cut 6 bases from V and 6 bases from J, with 18 bases between. This CDR3 is built from 15 residues. Per germline, CDR1 MNHNS and CDR2 SASEGT. The CDR3 loop is CASSEGPEMGQPQHF. In DNA, the CDR3 is TGTGCCAGCAGCGAGGGTCCAGAGATGGGTCAGCCCCAGCATTTT.

V and J are TRBV13 and TRBJ1-2; D is unclear. CDR1 PRHDT and CDR2 FYEKMQ come from the germline V gene (reference sequence). The CDR3 length is 13 residues. Trimming removed 5 bases at V and 6 bases at J, with 13 bases between. The CDR3 nucleotides are TGTGCCAGCAGCCTAGAAGACACCCATGGCTACACCTTC. Protein sequence: CASSLEDTHGYTF.

The chain joins TRBV6-1 to TRBJ2-5; 8 nucleotides line up with TRBD2. The CDR3 spans 16 residues. Germline assignment: CDR1 MNHNS and CDR2 SASEGT. With V trimmed by 2 bases and J by 3 bases, 8 bases remained unmatched. The DNA for the CDR3 is TGTGCCAGCAGTGAAAGAGCGGGGGCCTTGGAAGAGACCCAGTACTTC. Residues: CASSERAGALEETQYF.